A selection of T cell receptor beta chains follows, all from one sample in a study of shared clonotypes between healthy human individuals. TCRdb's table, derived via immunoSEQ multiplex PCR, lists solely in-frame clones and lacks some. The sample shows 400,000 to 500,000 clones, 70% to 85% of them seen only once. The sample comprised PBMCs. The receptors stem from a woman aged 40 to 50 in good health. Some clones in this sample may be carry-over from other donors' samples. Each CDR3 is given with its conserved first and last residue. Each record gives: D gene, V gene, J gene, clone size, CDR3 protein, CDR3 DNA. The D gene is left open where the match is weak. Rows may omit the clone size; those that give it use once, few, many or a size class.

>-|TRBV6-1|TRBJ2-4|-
CASGVAKNIQYF
TGTGCCAGCGGAGTAGCCAAAAACATTCAGTACTTC
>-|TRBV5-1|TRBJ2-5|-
CASRPGPHFGETQYF
TGCGCCAGCAGGCCGGGACCCCATTTCGGAGAGACCCAGTACTTC
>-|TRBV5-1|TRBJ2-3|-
CASSPELWADTQYF
TGCGCCAGCAGCCCCGAGCTCTGGGCAGATACGCAGTATTTT
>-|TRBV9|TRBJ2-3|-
CASSGTGGWADTQYF
TGTGCCAGCAGCGGTACTGGGGGATGGGCAGATACGCAGTATTTT
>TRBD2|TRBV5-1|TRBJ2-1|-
CASSSGRGTSGRTNEQFF
TGCGCCAGCAGCTCGGGCCGAGGGACTAGCGGGAGGACCAATGAGCAGTTCTTC
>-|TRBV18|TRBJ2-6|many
CASSPPSGANVLTF
TGTGCCAGCTCACCACCATCTGGGGCCAACGTCCTGACTTTC
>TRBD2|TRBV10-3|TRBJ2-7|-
CAISLSGTSSEQYF
TGTGCCATCAGCTTATCCGGGACTAGTTCCGAGCAGTACTTC
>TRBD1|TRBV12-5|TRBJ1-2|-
CASGLGGQSTYTF
TGTGCTAGTGGTTTGGGGGGACAGTCGACCTACACCTTC
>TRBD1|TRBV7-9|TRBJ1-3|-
CASSLARIAGGEVYTIYF
TGTGCCAGCAGCTTAGCGAGAATTGCAGGGGGCGAGGTCTACACCATATATTTT
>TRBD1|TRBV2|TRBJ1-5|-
CASSRDRGIGNQPQHF
TGTGCCAGCAGTCGGGACAGGGGAATCGGCAATCAGCCCCAGCATTTT
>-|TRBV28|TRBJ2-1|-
CASSSLLAGSYNEQFF
TGTGCCAGCAGTTCCCTTTTGGCAGGATCCTACAATGAGCAGTTCTTC
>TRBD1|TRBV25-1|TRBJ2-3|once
CASSEYGLGTGSTDTQYF
TGTGCCAGCAGTGAATATGGTTTGGGGACAGGGAGCACAGATACGCAGTATTTT
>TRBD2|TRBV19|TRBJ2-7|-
CASSISGTTSYEQYF
TGTGCCAGTAGTATTAGCGGGACCACCTCCTACGAGCAGTACTTC
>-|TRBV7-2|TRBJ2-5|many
CASSLWLETQYF
TGTGCCAGCAGCTTATGGCTGGAGACCCAGTACTTC
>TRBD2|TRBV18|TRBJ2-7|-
CASSPPGLAGLSVKQYF
TGTGCCAGCTCACCACCGGGACTAGCGGGGTTATCTGTGAAGCAGTACTTC
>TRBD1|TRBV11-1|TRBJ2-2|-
CASSLGTGVDTGELFF
TGTGCCAGCAGCCTGGGGACAGGGGTGGACACCGGGGAGCTGTTTTTT
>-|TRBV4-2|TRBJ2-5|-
CASSQDRGGEETQYF
TGTGCCAGCAGCCAAGATAGGGGGGGGGAAGAGACCCAGTACTTC
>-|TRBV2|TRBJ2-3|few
CASNLGGITDTQYF
TGTGCCAGCAACCTGGGGGGAATCACAGATACGCAGTATTTT
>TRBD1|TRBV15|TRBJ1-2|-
CATSRERTGDYTF
TGTGCCACCAGCAGAGAGCGGACAGGGGACTACACCTTC
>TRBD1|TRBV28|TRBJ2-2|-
CASRTGGGGELFF
TGTGCCAGCCGGACAGGGGGCGGAGGGGAGCTGTTTTTT